A single sample gave rise to the 4 T cell receptor beta chains below, sequenced in a study of CD8 T cells in Susac syndrome. It was with random hexamers that 0.5 to 1 ug RNA was reverse transcribed. TCRdb reprocessed the immunoSEQ multiplex PCR reads with MiXCR, giving one entry per CDR3 protein. The sample carries around 190,000 distinct CDR3 sequences, around 96% recorded once. The sequencing sample was made of CD4+ T cells from PBMCs. Receptors were obtained from a human donor in good health.

The chain combines TRBV19 with TRBJ1-5, with 7 bases identical to TRBD1. The germline gives CDR1 LNHDA, CDR2 SQIVND (reference sequence). The CDR3 length is 16 residues. The junction had 14 bases not matched to a gene; V was cut back by 3 bases and J by 9 bases. Written as DNA, the CDR3 is TGTGCCAGTAGTATGCTGGTTAGACAGGGTGTGATGCCCCAGCATTTT. Translation gives CASSMLVRQGVMPQHF.

This clonotype appeared once. J is TRBJ2-3 and V is TRBV14; 8 bases match TRBD2. Unmatched junction bases numbered 6, after V lost 1 base and J lost 3 bases. From germline, CDR1 is SGHDN and CDR2 FVKESK. The length of the CDR3 is 16 residues. The CDR3 bases are TGTGCCAGCAGCCAAGTTGGGAGCGGGAGAACAGATACGCAGTATTTT. Protein product: CASSQVGSGRTDTQYF.

V and J are TRBV28 and TRBJ2-3, with D possibly TRBD2 on 5 matching bases. In germline, CDR1 is MDHEN, CDR2 SYDVKM. There are 13 residues in the CDR3. V lost 9 bases and J lost 6, with 16 bases in between. DNA for the CDR3: TGTGCCAGTCGAGGGATCCCTGGGGATACGCAGTATTTT. Its protein product is CASRGIPGDTQYF.

The chain employs TRBV24-1 and TRBJ2-3; weak D call: TRBD1 (6 bases). The germline V gene has CDR1 KGHDR and CDR2 SFDVKD. V was pared by 1 base and J by 4 bases, with 17 bases between. The CDR3 spans 17 residues. The CDR3 here is CATSDFARTDGADTQYF. The CDR3, as DNA: TGTGCCACCAGTGATTTTGCTCGGACAGATGGGGCAGATACGCAGTATTTT.